A selection of T cell receptor beta chains follows, all from one sample in a study of PD-1 blockade in classical Hodgkin lymphoma. Repertoires were generated with immunoSEQ multiplex PCR, while TCRdb's copy carries only in-frame clones and drops some. Altogether over 70,000 clones are present, 90% being singletons, with the ten largest covering 2.9%. The sample consisted of peripheral blood mononuclear cells (PBMCs), taken before the fourth cycle of nivolumab. These receptors all stem from a human donor with classical Hodgkin lymphoma. Both conserved end residues are part of each CDR3. The D gene is left open where the match is weak. Expanded clones get a size class; other rows say once, few or many, or leave the size out.

size | J | D | length | V | DNA | CDR3
once | TRBJ2-7 | TRBD2 | 14 | TRBV15 | TGTGCCACCAGCAGAGATCCTAGCGGGTACGAGCAGTACTTC | CATSRDPSGYEQYF
NA | TRBJ1-2 | TRBD1 | 18 | TRBV7-2 | TGTGCCAGCAGCTTAGATTTCGGAGGACAGGGATTCGGGTATGGCTACACCTTC | CASSLDFGGQGFGYGYTF
NA | TRBJ2-7 | TRBD2 | 13 | TRBV7-2 | TGTGCCAGCAGCATGGGACTAGCTTACGAGCAGTACTTC | CASSMGLAYEQYF
NA | TRBJ2-7 | NA | 14 | TRBV27 | TGTGCCAGCAGTTTATTGTGGGGGGCGACCGAGCAGTACTTC | CASSLLWGATEQYF
NA | TRBJ1-1 | NA | 16 | TRBV7-9 | TGTGCCAGCACCTATCCTGCCGGACCCGCGAACACTGAAGCTTTCTTT | CASTYPAGPANTEAFF
NA | TRBJ2-7 | NA | 14 | TRBV6-1 | TGTGCCAGCAGGGAAGGGGACTCCACCTACGAGCAGTACTTC | CASREGDSTYEQYF
NA | TRBJ2-6 | TRBD1 | 16 | TRBV19 | TGTGCCAGTAGCCGACAGGGGGCGCTCGGGGCCAACGTCCTGACTTTC | CASSRQGALGANVLTF
NA | TRBJ2-5 | NA | 16 | TRBV4-2 | TGTGCCAGCAGCCAAGATTCGCTAGCGTCAGGGGAGACCCAGTACTTC | CASSQDSLASGETQYF
NA | TRBJ2-7 | NA | 13 | TRBV11-2 | TGTGCCAGCAGCCACCTGGGCCGGTACGAGCAGTACTTC | CASSHLGRYEQYF
NA | TRBJ1-5 | NA | 15 | TRBV28 | TGTGCCAGCAGTTTACCCTTAGGGAGCAATCAGCCCCAGCATTTT | CASSLPLGSNQPQHF
NA | TRBJ2-3 | NA | 11 | TRBV7-2 | TGTGCCAGCAGTCTCACCGGAGCGCAGTATTTT | CASSLTGAQYF
NA | TRBJ2-3 | NA | 13 | TRBV29-1 | TGCAGCGCACGTACACTAGGGCCAGATACGCAGTATTTT | CSARTLGPDTQYF
NA | TRBJ1-1 | NA | 12 | TRBV11-2 | TGTGCCAGCAGCCCGGTAGGAACTGAAGCTTTCTTT | CASSPVGTEAFF
NA | TRBJ2-7 | TRBD2 | 13 | TRBV10-1 | TGCGCCAGCAGTGAGGGACTAGCGGGGGAGCAGTACTTC | CASSEGLAGEQYF
NA | TRBJ2-1 | TRBD1 | 13 | TRBV27 | TGTGCCAGCAGTTGGGACAGCTACAATGAGCAGTTCTTC | CASSWDSYNEQFF
few | TRBJ1-3 | NA | 15 | TRBV5-1 | TGCGCCAGCAGCTTGGGCAGCCCCTCTGGAAACACCATATATTTT | CASSLGSPSGNTIYF
NA | TRBJ2-6 | TRBD2 | 20 | TRBV11-2 | TGTGCCAGCAGCTTAGATCTAGCGGGGGGCCTCTACTCTGGGGCCAACGTCCTGACTTTC | CASSLDLAGGLYSGANVLTF
NA | TRBJ1-6 | NA | 15 | TRBV4-2 | TGTGCCAGCAGCCAGGGGGCAGGGTTCGGTTCACCCCTCCACTTT | CASSQGAGFGSPLHF
NA | TRBJ1-2 | NA | 11 | TRBV10-1 | TGCGCCAGCAGACAAGCTGGCGGCTACACCTTC | CASRQAGGYTF
NA | TRBJ1-2 | NA | 13 | TRBV9 | TGTGCCAGCAGCGTAGTACAGTCCTATGGCTACACCTTC | CASSVVQSYGYTF
NA | TRBJ2-1 | NA | 15 | TRBV2 | TGTGCCAGCAGTGACGACGGAAACTCCTACAATGAGCAGTTCTTC | CASSDDGNSYNEQFF
NA | TRBJ1-5 | NA | 14 | TRBV27 | TGTGCCAGCAATGGGGGACTGGCTTATCAGCCCCAGCATTTT | CASNGGLAYQPQHF
NA | TRBJ1-3 | TRBD1 | 15 | TRBV19 | TGTGCCAGTAGTATCCGACAGGGGTATGGAAACACCATATATTTT | CASSIRQGYGNTIYF
NA | TRBJ2-3 | NA | 14 | TRBV23-1 | TGCGCCAGCAGTCCCGGAGGCCCAGCGGATACGCAGTATTTT | CASSPGGPADTQYF
NA | TRBJ2-3 | TRBD1 | 16 | TRBV7-2 | TGTGCCAGCAGCTTAGTGGGGACAGGTGTAATGGATACGCAGTATTTT | CASSLVGTGVMDTQYF
NA | TRBJ1-1 | TRBD1 | 14 | TRBV30 | TGTGCCTGGAGCCACAGGGGGCGGGGGACTGAAGCTTTCTTT | CAWSHRGRGTEAFF
NA | TRBJ2-3 | TRBD1 | 15 | TRBV6-4 | TGTGCCAGCAGCGCCGGGACAGGGGTCACAGATACGCAGTATTTT | CASSAGTGVTDTQYF
NA | TRBJ2-3 | TRBD2 | 15 | TRBV7-2 | TGTGCCAGCAGCAGTAGCGGGGAATACACAGATACGCAGTATTTT | CASSSSGEYTDTQYF
NA | TRBJ2-2 | NA | 13 | TRBV5-1 | TGCGCCAGCAGCTTGATCCACACCGGGGAGCTGTTTTTT | CASSLIHTGELFF
NA | TRBJ2-5 | TRBD2 | 16 | TRBV5-1 | TGCGCCAGCAGCCCTGGACTAGCGGCCATCCAAGAGACCCAGTACTTC | CASSPGLAAIQETQYF
NA | TRBJ2-2 | NA | 16 | TRBV19 | TGTGCCAGTAGCCAATCGGCTAGCTCGAACACCGGGGAGCTGTTTTTT | CASSQSASSNTGELFF
NA | TRBJ2-7 | TRBD2 | 14 | TRBV29-1 | TGCAGCGTTGAAGTGTCTAGCGGGGGGTACGAGCAGTACTTC | CSVEVSSGGYEQYF
NA | TRBJ2-1 | TRBD2 | 15 | TRBV19 | TGTGCCAGTAGTGCCCCCTCGGGGGGGCCGGTTGAGCAGTTCTTC | CASSAPSGGPVEQFF
NA | TRBJ2-3 | NA | 14 | TRBV10-3 | TGTGCCATCAGTCCTGGGGGGGCTGGAGATACGCAGTATTTT | CAISPGGAGDTQYF
NA | TRBJ2-2 | NA | 15 | TRBV6-6 | TGTGCCAGCAGTTACTTCGGGGGCGCTACCGGGGAGCTGTTTTTT | CASSYFGGATGELFF
NA | TRBJ2-1 | TRBD1 | 15 | TRBV18 | TGTGCCAGCTCCGAAACCGGGACAGGGGGCAATGAGCAGTTCTTC | CASSETGTGGNEQFF
NA | TRBJ2-7 | TRBD1 | 14 | TRBV28 | TGTGCCAGCAGCAGACAGGGTTCCTACTACGAGCAGTACTTC | CASSRQGSYYEQYF
NA | TRBJ2-1 | TRBD2 | 12 | TRBV7-9 | TGTGCCAGCAGCTTCGGGAGGGATGAGCAGTTCTTC | CASSFGRDEQFF
once | TRBJ1-5 | NA | 15 | TRBV5-4 | TGTGCCAGCAGCTCGGGTCCCTATAGCAATCAGCCCCAGCATTTT | CASSSGPYSNQPQHF
NA | TRBJ1-1 | NA | 13 | TRBV7-9 | TGTGCCAGCAGCTTTCCTATGAACACTGAAGCTTTCTTT | CASSFPMNTEAFF
once | TRBJ2-7 | NA | 14 | TRBV11-3 | TGTGCCAGCAGCTTAGGGGACCGAACCTACGAGCAGTACTTC | CASSLGDRTYEQYF
NA | TRBJ2-3 | NA | 12 | TRBV14 | TGCGCCAGCAGCCAAGGGGCCTTCAGGCAGTATTTT | CASSQGAFRQYF
NA | TRBJ2-5 | NA | 16 | TRBV7-9 | TGTGCCAGCAGCTTAGTATTCGGGCAGGGACAAGAGACCCAGTACTTC | CASSLVFGQGQETQYF
NA | TRBJ2-3 | TRBD2 | 15 | TRBV11-3 | TGTGCCAGCAGCCAACGTCTAGCGGGGGGGCACACGCAGTATTTT | CASSQRLAGGHTQYF
NA | TRBJ1-2 | NA | 14 | TRBV6-1 | TGTGCCAGCAGTGAGTGGGGGGCGAACTATGGCTACACCTTC | CASSEWGANYGYTF
NA | TRBJ1-5 | NA | 16 | TRBV5-1 | TGCGCCAGCAGCTTCGGGGACAACTATAGCAATCAGCCCCAGCATTTT | CASSFGDNYSNQPQHF
NA | TRBJ2-2 | NA | 13 | TRBV30 | TGTGCCCGCAACAGGGCGAACACCGGGGAGCTGTTTTTT | CARNRANTGELFF
NA | TRBJ2-3 | TRBD2 | 18 | TRBV6-4 | TGTGCCAGCAGTGACCATCCCCTAGCGGGGGGGAGCACAGATACGCAGTATTTT | CASSDHPLAGGSTDTQYF
NA | TRBJ1-1 | TRBD1 | 14 | TRBV29-1 | TGCAGCGCCGAGACAGGGGATTGGGACACTGAAGCTTTCTTT | CSAETGDWDTEAFF
NA | TRBJ1-1 | NA | 13 | TRBV9 | TGTGCCAGCAGCGTAGGACAGCGCACTGAAGCTTTCTTT | CASSVGQRTEAFF
NA | TRBJ2-1 | NA | 12 | TRBV28 | TGTGCCAATAGCAGGGTCTACAATGAGCAGTTCTTC | CANSRVYNEQFF
many | TRBJ1-4 | NA | 15 | TRBV19 | TGTGCCAGTGCCCCTATAGGTGGGACTAATGAAAAACTGTTTTTT | CASAPIGGTNEKLFF
NA | TRBJ2-2 | TRBD1 | 19 | TRBV5-1 | TGCGCCAGCAGCGCAGATTTAAGGGACAGGCGATCGAACACCGGGGAGCTGTTTTTT | CASSADLRDRRSNTGELFF
NA | TRBJ1-6 | NA | 12 | TRBV19 | TGTGCCAGTAGTATCGGGGGCTCACCCCTCCACTTT | CASSIGGSPLHF
NA | TRBJ1-2 | NA | 12 | TRBV6-1 | TGTGCCAGCACAGAAAATCCCGGGACTGCCCACTTC | CASTENPGTAHF
NA | TRBJ1-2 | TRBD1 | 15 | TRBV19 | TGTGCCAGTAGTATCAGGGACAGGAACAACTATGGCTACACCTTC | CASSIRDRNNYGYTF
NA | TRBJ2-1 | TRBD1 | 16 | TRBV7-6 | TGTGCCAGCAGCCCTCTTCGACAGGGTTGGGACAATGAGCAGTTCTTC | CASSPLRQGWDNEQFF
once | TRBJ2-4 | TRBD2 | 15 | TRBV5-4 | TGTGCCAGCAGCTTGGGACTAGCGGGGGAAAACATTCAGTACTTC | CASSLGLAGENIQYF
NA | TRBJ1-1 | NA | 11 | TRBV25-1 | TGTGCCAGCAGCCTGCGGGGGGGGGCTTTCTTT | CASSLRGGAFF